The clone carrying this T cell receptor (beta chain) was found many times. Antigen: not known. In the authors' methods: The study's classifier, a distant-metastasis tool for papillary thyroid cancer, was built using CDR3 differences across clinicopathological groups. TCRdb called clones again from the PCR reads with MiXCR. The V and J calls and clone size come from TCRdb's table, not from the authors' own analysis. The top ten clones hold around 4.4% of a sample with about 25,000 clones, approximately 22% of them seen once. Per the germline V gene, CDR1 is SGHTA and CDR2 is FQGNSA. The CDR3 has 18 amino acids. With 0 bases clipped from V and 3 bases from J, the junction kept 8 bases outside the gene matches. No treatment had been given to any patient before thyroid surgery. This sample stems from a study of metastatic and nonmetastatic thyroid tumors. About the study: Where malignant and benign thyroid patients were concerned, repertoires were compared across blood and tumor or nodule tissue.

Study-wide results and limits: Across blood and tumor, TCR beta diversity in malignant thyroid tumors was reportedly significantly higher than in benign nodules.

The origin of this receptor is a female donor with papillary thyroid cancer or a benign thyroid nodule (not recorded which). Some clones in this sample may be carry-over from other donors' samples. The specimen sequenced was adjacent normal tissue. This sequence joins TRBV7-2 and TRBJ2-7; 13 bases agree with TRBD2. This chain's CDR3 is CASSLARPGLAGFYEQYF. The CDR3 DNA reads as TGTGCCAGCAGCTTAGCGCGACCGGGACTAGCGGGGTTCTACGAGCAGTACTTC.